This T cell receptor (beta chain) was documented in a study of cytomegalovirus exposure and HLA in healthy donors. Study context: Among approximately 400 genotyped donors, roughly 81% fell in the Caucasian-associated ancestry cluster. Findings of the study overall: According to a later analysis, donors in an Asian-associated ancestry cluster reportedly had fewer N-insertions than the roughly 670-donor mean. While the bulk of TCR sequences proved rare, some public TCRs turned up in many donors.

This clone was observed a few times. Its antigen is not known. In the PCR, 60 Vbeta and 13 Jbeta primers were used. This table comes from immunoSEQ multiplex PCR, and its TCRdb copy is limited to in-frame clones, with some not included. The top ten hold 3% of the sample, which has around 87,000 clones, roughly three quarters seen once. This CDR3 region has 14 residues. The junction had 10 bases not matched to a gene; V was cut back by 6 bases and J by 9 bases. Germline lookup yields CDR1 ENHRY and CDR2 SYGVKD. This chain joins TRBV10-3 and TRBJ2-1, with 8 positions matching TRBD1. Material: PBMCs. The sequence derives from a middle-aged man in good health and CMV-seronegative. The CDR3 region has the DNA TGTGCCATCAGCCTACAGGGGGATGGGGGTGAGCAGTTCTTC. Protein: CAISLQGDGGEQFF.